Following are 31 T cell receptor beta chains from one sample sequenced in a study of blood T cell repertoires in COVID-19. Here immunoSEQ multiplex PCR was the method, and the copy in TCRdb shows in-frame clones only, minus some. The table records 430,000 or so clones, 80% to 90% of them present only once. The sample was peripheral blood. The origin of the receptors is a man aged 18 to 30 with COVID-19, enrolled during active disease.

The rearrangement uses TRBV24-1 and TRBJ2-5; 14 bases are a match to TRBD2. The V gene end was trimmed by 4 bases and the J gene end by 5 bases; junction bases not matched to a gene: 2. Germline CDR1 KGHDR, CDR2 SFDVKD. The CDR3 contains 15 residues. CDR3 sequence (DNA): TGTGCCACCAGTGAAGGGACTAGCGGGGGCGAGACCCAGTACTTC. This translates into CATSEGTSGGETQYF.

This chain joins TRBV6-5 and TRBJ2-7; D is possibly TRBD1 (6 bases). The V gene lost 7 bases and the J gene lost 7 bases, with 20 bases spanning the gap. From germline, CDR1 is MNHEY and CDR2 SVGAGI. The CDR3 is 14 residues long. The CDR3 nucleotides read TGTGCCAGCACCATGACAGGCCCTCAGCGGGAGCAGTACTTC. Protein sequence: CASTMTGPQREQYF.

The CDR3 protein is CASSVEQGAPYEQYF. Written as DNA, the CDR3 is TGTGCCAGCAGCGTAGAACAGGGGGCTCCCTACGAGCAGTACTTC. The V gene is TRBV9, the J gene TRBJ2-7; 9 nucleotides align to TRBD1. This CDR3 region has 15 residues. From germline, CDR1 is SGDLS and CDR2 YYNGEE. The ends lost 0 bases at V and 2 bases at J; junction bases unmatched: 3.

As DNA, the CDR3 is TGTGCCAGTAGTAGCCTAGCGGGGGTAAATGAGCAGTTCTTC. It is translated as CASSSLAGVNEQFF. The chain is built from TRBV19 and TRBJ2-1, with 10 bases aligning to TRBD2. CDR3 length equals 14 residues. Germline V gene data show CDR1 as LNHDA and CDR2 as SQIVND (reference sequence). Unmatched junction bases numbered 4, after V lost 4 bases and J lost 7 bases.

CDR3 sequence (DNA): TGTGCCAGCAGCTTAGGAGGCTCAGGGGGATCACCCCTCCACTTT. This translates into CASSLGGSGGSPLHF. The rearrangement joins TRBV11-3 to TRBJ1-6; 7 bases agree with TRBD1. The germline gives CDR1 SGHNT, CDR2 YENEEA. V lost 1 base, J lost 10 bases, and 7 bases stayed unmatched. This CDR3 has 15 residues.

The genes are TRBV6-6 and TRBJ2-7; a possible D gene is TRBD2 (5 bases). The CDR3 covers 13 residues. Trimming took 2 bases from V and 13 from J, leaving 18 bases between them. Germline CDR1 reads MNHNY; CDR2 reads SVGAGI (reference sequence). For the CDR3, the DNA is TGTGCCAGCAGTTACGATTCAGAGACTACGGAATACTTC. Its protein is CASSYDSETTEYF.

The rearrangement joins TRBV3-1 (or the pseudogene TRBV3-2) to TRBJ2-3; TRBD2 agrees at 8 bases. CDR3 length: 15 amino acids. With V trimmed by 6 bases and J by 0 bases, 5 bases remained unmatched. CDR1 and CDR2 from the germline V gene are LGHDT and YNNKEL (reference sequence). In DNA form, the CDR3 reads TGTGCCAGCAGGGAAAGCGGGGGTAGCACAGATACGCAGTATTTT. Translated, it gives CASRESGGSTDTQYF.

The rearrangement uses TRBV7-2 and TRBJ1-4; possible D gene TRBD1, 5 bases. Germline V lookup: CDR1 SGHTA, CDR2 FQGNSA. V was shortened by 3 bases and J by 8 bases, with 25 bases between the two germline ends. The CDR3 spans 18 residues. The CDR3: CASSFHAGVGGRKEKLFF. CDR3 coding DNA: TGTGCCAGCAGCTTCCACGCTGGCGTGGGGGGGAGGAAGGAAAAACTGTTTTTT.

The CDR3 reads CATEDSGTGVHNSPLHF. The CDR3 region has the DNA TGTGCCACGGAAGATTCCGGGACAGGGGTACATAATTCACCCCTCCACTTT. The chain employs TRBV10-3 and TRBJ1-6; 10 bases fit TRBD1. The germline gives CDR1 ENHRY, CDR2 SYGVKD. J lost 5 bases, V lost 10 bases, and 14 bases had no gene match. The CDR3 runs 17 residues.

CDR3 sequence reads: CASAQGAGETQYF. CDR3 coding DNA: TGTGCCAGCGCCCAAGGGGCCGGGGAGACCCAGTACTTC. The chain joins TRBV6-5 to TRBJ2-5, with D perhaps matching TRBD1 (5 bases). CDR1 is MNHEY and CDR2 is SVGAGI in the germline V gene. Trimming cost V 8 bases and J 5 bases, with 15 bases left between them. The CDR3 has 13 amino acids.

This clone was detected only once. The CDR3 region is CASSSQGGNQPQHF. CDR3 coding DNA: TGTGCCAGCAGCTCTCAGGGGGGAAATCAGCCCCAGCATTTT. The rearrangement joins TRBV7-9 to TRBJ1-5, with TRBD1 matching over 7 bases. The trim removed 4 bases at V and 4 bases at J, leaving 4 bases unmatched. The CDR3 covers 14 residues. Germline CDR1 and CDR2: SEHNR and FQNEAQ (reference sequence).

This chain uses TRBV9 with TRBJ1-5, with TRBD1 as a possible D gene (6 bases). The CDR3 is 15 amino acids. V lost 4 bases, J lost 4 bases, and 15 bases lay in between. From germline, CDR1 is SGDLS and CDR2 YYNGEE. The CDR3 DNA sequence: TGTGCCAGCAGCTCAACTGTGGGGGCAAATCAGCCCCAGCATTTT. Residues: CASSSTVGANQPQHF.

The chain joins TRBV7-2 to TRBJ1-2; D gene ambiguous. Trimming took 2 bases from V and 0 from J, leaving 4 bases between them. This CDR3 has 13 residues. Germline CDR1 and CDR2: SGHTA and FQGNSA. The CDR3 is CASSLLANYGYTF. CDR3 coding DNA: TGTGCCAGCAGCTTACTAGCTAACTATGGCTACACCTTC. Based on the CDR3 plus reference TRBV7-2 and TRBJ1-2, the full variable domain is GAGVSQSPSNKVTEKGKDVELRCDPISGHTALYWYRQSLGQGLEFLIYFQGNSAPDKSGLPSDRFSAERTGGSVSTLTIQRTQQEDSAVYLCASSLLANYGYTFGSGTRLTVV.

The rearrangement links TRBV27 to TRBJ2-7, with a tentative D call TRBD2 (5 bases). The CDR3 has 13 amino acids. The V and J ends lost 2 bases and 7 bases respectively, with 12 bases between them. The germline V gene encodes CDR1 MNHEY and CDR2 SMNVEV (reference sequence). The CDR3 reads CASSLGLASEQYF. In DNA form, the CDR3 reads TGTGCCAGCAGTTTAGGGCTAGCTAGTGAGCAGTACTTC.

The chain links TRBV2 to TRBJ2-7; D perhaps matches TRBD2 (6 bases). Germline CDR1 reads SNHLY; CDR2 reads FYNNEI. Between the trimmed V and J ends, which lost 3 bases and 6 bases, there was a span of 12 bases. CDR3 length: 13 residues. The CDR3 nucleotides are TGTGCCAGCAGTGAGATTAGCGGCGGCGAGCAGTACTTC. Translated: CASSEISGGEQYF.

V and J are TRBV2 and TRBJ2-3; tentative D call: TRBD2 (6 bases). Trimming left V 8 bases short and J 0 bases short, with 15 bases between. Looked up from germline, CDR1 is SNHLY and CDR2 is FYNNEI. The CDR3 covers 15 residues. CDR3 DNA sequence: TGTGCCAGCCGCCACCAGGGACTGAGCACAGATACGCAGTATTTT. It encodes CASRHQGLSTDTQYF.

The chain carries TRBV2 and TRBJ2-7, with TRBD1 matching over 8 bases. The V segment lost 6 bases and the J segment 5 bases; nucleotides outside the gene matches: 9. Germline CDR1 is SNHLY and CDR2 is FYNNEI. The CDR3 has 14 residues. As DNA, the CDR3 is TGTGCCAGCAGGGAGGACAGGGTGATGAACGAGCAGTACTTC. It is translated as CASREDRVMNEQYF.

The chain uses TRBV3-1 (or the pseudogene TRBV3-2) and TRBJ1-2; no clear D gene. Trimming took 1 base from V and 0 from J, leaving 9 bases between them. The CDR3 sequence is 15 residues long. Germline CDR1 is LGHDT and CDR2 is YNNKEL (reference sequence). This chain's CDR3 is CASSQGVKANYGYTF. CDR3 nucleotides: TGTGCCAGCAGCCAAGGAGTGAAAGCTAACTATGGCTACACCTTC.

The CDR3 sequence is CASSRLNSGRVNEQFF. DNA for the CDR3: TGTGCCAGCAGCCGACTAAATAGCGGGAGGGTGAATGAGCAGTTCTTC. V is TRBV7-9 and J is TRBJ2-1, with 11 bases fitting TRBD2. From germline, CDR1 is SEHNR and CDR2 FQNEAQ (reference sequence). Unmatched junction bases numbered 10, after V lost 5 bases and J lost 7 bases. This CDR3 contains 16 residues.

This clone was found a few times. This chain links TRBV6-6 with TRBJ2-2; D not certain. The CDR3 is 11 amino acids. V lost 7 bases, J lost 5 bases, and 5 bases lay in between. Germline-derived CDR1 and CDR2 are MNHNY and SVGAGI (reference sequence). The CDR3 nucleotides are TGTGCCAGCACCCTAACCGGGGAGCTGTTTTTT. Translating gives CASTLTGELFF.

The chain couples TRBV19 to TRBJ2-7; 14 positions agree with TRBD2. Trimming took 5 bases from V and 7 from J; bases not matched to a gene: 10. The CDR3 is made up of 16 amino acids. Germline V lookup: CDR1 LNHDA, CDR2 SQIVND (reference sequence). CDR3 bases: TGTGCCAGTAGTCCCCCTAGACTAGCGGGAGGGAGAGAGCAGTACTTC. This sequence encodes CASSPPRLAGGREQYF.

CDR3 nucleotide sequence: TGTGCCAGCAGTTTAAACAATGGGGCCAACGTCCTGACTTTC. It specifies CASSLNNGANVLTF. The chain combines TRBV27 with TRBJ2-6; D unclear. Germline CDR1 is MNHEY and CDR2 is SMNVEV (reference sequence). V gave up 2 bases and J gave up 3 bases, with 5 bases separating them. The CDR3 covers 14 residues.

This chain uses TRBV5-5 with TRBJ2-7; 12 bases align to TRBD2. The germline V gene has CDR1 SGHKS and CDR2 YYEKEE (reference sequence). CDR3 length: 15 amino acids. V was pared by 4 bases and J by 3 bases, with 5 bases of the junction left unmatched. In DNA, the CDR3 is TGTGCCAGCAGCCCTAGCGGGGGGGCCTTCTACGAGCAGTACTTC. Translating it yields CASSPSGGAFYEQYF. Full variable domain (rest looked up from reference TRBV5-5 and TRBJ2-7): DAGVTQSPTHLIKTRGQQVTLRCSPISGHKSVSWYQQVLGQGPQFIFQYYEKEERGRGNFPDRFSARQFPNYSSELNVNALLLGDSALYLCASSPSGGAFYEQYFGPGTRLTVT.

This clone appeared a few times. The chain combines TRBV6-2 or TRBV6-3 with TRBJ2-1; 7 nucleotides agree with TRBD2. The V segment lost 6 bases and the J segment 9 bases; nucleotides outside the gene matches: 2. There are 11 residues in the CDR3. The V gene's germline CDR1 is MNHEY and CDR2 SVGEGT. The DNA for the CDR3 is TGTGCCAGCAGCCCGGGGGGTGAGCAGTTCTTC. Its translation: CASSPGGEQFF.

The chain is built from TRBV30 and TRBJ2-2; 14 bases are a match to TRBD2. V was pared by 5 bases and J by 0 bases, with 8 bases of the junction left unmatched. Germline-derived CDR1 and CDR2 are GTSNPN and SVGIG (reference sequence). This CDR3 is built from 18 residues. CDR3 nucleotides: TGTGCCTGGGACGGGACTAGCGGGAGTTCCGCGAACACCGGGGAGCTGTTTTTT. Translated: CAWDGTSGSSANTGELFF.

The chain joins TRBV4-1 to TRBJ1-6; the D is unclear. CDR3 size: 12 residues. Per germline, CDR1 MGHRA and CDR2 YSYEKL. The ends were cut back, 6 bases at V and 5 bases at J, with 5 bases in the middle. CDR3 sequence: CASRGDNSPLHF. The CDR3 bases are TGCGCCAGCAGGGGCGATAATTCACCCCTCCACTTT.

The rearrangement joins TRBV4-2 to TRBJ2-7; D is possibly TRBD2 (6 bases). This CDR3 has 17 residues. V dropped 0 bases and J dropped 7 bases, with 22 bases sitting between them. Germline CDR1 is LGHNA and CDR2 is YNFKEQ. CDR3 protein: CASSQDPSGPSLGEQYF. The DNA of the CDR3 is TGTGCCAGCAGCCAAGATCCAAGCGGGCCCTCCCTGGGTGAGCAGTACTTC.

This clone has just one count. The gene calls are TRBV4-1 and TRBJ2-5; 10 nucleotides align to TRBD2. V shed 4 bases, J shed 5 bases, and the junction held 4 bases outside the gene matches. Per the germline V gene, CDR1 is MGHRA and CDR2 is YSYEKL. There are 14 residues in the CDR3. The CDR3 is CASSPGTSAETQYF. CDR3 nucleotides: TGCGCCAGCAGCCCGGGGACTAGCGCGGAGACCCAGTACTTC.

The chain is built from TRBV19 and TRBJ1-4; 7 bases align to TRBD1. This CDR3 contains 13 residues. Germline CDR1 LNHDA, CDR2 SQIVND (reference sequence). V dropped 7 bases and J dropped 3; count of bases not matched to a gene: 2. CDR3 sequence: CASTDRSNEKLFF. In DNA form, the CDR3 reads TGTGCCAGTACGGACAGGTCTAATGAAAAACTGTTTTTT.

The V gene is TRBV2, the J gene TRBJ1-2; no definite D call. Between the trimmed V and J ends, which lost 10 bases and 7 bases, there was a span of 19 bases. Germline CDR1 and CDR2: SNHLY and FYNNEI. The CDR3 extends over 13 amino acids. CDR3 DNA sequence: TGTGCCATTTGGAGCCGGGCCGGGATTGGCTACACCTTC. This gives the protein CAIWSRAGIGYTF.

The DNA for the CDR3 is TGTGCCAGCAGCTTAGGAAGGACTAAGGCAGACAATGAGCAGTTCTTC. Amino acid sequence: CASSLGRTKADNEQFF. This rearrangement joins TRBV7-9 to TRBJ2-1; D is possibly TRBD2 (6 bases). The CDR3 spans 16 residues. Per germline, CDR1 SEHNR and CDR2 FQNEAQ (reference sequence). The V gene lost 1 base and the J gene lost 5 bases, with 15 bases spanning the gap.